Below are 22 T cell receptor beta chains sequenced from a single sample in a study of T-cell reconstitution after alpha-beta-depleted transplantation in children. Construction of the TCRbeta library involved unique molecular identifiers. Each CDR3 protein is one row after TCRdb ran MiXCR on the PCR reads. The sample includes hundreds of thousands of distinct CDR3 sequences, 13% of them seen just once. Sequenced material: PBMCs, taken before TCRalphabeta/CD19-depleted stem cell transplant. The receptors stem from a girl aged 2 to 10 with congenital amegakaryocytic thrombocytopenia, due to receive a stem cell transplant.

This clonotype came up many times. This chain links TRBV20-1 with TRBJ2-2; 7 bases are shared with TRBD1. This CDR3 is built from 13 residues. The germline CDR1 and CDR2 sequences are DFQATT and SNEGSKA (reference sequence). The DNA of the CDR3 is TGCGGTGTTGGGACAGCCCAGACCGGGGAGCTGTTTTTT. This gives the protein CGVGTAQTGELFF.

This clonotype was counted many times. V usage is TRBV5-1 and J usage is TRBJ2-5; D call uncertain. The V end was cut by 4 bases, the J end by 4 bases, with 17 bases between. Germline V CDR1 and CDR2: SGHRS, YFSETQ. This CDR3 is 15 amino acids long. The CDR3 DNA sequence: TGCGCCAGCAGCGGTGGGGTGTTGGGTAGAGAGACCCAGTACTTC. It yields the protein CASSGGVLGRETQYF.

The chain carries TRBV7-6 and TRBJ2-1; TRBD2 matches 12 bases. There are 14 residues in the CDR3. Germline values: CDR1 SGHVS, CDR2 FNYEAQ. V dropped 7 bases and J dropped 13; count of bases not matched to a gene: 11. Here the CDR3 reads CASTSTSGSGNQFF. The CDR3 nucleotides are TGTGCCAGCACCTCGACTAGCGGGAGTGGAAACCAGTTCTTC.

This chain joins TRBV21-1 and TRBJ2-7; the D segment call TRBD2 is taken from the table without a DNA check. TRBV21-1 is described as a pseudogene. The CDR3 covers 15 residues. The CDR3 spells CASSKKRRRDYEQYF. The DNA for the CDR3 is TGTGCCAGCAGCAAAAAGCGGAGGCGAGACTACGAGCAGTACTTC.

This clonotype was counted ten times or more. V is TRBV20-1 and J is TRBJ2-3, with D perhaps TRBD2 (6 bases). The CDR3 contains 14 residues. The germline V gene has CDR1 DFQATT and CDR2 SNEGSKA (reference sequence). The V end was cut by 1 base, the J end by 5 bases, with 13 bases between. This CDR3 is CSARGLARRDTQYF. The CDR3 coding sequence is TGCAGTGCTAGAGGGCTAGCGAGGAGAGATACGCAGTATTTT.

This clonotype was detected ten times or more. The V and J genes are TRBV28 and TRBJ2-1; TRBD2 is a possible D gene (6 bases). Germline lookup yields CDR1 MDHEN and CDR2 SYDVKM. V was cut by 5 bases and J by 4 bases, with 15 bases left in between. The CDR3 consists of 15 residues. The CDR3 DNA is TGTGCCAGCAGTCAGCCGGGGGAGCGGTACAATGAGCAGTTCTTC. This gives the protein CASSQPGERYNEQFF. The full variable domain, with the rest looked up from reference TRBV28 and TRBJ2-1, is DVKVTQSSRYLVKRTGEKVFLECVQDMDHENMFWYRQDPGLGLRLIYFSYDVKMKEKGDIPEGYSVSREKKERFSLILESASTNQTSMYLCASSQPGERYNEQFFGPGTRLTVL.

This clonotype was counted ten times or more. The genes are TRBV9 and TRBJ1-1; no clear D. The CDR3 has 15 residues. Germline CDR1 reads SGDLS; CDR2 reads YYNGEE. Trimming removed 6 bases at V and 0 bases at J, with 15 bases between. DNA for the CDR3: TGTGCCAGCAAGGCGAAGCATAGGATGAACACTGAAGCTTTCTTT. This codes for CASKAKHRMNTEAFF.

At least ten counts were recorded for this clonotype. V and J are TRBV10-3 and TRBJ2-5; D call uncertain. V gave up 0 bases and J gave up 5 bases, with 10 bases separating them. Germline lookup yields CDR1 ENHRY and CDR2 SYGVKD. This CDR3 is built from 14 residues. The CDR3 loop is CAISESSSRETQYF. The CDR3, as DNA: TGTGCCATCAGTGAGTCTTCAAGTCGGGAGACCCAGTACTTC.

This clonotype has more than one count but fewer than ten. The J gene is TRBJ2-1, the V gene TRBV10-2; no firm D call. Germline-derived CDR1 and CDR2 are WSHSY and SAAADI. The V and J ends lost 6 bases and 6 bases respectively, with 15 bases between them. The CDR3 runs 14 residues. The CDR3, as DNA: TGCGCCAGCAGGCTTCCAGGTTCGGGCAATGAGCAGTTCTTC. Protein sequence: CASRLPGSGNEQFF.

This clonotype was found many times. CDR3 residues: CASSLGVGGIYGYTF. The CDR3 DNA reads as TGTGCCAGCAGTTTAGGGGTTGGGGGGATCTATGGCTACACCTTC. The genes are TRBV12-3 or TRBV12-4 and TRBJ1-2, with D possibly TRBD1 on 5 matching bases. The CDR3 length is 15 residues. V was shortened by 1 base and J by 4 bases, with 13 bases between the two germline ends.

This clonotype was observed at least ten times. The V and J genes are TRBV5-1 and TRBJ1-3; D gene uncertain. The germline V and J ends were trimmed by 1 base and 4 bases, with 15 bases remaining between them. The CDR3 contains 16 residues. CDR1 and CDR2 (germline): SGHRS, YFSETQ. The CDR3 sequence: CASSLFAGMQGNTIYF. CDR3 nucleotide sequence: TGCGCCAGCAGCTTGTTCGCAGGAATGCAAGGAAACACCATATATTTT.

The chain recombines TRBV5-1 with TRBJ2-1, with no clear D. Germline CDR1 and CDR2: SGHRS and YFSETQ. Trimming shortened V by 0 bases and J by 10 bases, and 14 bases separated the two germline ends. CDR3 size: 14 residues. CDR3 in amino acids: CASSLGGPTNEQFF. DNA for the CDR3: TGCGCCAGCAGCTTGGGGGGTCCAACCAACGAGCAGTTCTTC.

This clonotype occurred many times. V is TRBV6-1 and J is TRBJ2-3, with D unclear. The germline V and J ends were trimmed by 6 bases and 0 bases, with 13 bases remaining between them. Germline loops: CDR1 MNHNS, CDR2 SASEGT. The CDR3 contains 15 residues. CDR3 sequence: CASSLDIYSTDTQYF. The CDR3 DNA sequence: TGTGCCAGCAGCCTAGACATTTATAGCACAGATACGCAGTATTTT.

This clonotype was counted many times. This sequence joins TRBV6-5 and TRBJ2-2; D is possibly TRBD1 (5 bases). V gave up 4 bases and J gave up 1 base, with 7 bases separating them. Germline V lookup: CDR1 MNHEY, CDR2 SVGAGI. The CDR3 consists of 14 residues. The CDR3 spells CASSFGQNTGELFF. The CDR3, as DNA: TGTGCCAGCAGTTTCGGACAGAACACCGGGGAGCTGTTTTTT.

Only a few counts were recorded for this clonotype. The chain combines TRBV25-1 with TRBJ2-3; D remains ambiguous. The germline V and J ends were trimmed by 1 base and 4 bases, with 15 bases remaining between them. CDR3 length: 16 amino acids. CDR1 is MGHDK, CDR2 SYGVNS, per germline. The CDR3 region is CASSEFSGESSDTQYF. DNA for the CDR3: TGTGCCAGCAGTGAATTCTCCGGAGAGAGCTCAGATACGCAGTATTTT.

The CDR3 DNA sequence: TGCAGCGTTGTACCCCCATCGGGGAGGGGTAACTATGGCTACACCTTC. It encodes CSVVPPSGRGNYGYTF. The rearrangement joins TRBV29-1 to TRBJ1-2; tentatively, D is TRBD1 (5 bases). The V end lost 4 bases, the J end lost 1 base, and 19 bases lay between the germline ends. The CDR3 length is 16 residues. The germline V gene has CDR1 SQVTM and CDR2 ANQGSEA.

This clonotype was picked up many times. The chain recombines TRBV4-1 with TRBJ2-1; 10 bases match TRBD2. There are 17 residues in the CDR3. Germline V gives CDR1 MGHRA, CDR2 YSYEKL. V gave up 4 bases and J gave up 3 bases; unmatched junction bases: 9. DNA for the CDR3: TGCGCCAGCAGCCCCGGACTAGCGGTCCGTATCTACAATGAGCAGTTCTTC. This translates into CASSPGLAVRIYNEQFF.

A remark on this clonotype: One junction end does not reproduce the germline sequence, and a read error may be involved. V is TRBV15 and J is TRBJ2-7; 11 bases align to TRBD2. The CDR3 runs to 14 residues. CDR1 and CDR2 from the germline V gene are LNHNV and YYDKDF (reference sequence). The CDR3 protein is CATSSVTSGELVHF. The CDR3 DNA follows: TGTGCCACCAGCAGTGTGACTAGCGGGGAATTAGTGCACTTC.

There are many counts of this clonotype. CDR3 nucleotide sequence: TGCGCCAGCAGCTTGTTGGCGGAATCCCAGGTAGATACGCAGTATTTT. Its protein is CASSLLAESQVDTQYF. The chain employs TRBV5-1 and TRBJ2-3, with D hard to call. In germline, CDR1 is SGHRS, CDR2 YFSETQ. This CDR3 contains 16 residues. V was cut by 1 base and J by 5 bases, with 17 bases left in between.

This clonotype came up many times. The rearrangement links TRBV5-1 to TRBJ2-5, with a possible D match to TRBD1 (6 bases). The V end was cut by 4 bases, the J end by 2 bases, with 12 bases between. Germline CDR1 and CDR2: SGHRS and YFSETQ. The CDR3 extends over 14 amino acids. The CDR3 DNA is TGCGCCAGCAGCATCGGGACAAATCAAGAGACCCAGTACTTC. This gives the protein CASSIGTNQETQYF.

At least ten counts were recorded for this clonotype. The CDR3 DNA sequence: TGCAGTGCCTATGGGACAGACTTCTCCTACAATGAGCAGTTCTTC. This encodes CSAYGTDFSYNEQFF. V and J are TRBV20-1 and TRBJ2-1; TRBD1 matches 7 bases. CDR3 length equals 15 residues. The germline V gene encodes CDR1 DFQATT and CDR2 SNEGSKA (reference sequence). V trimming: 6 bases; J trimming: 0 bases; junction bases outside the gene matches: 8.

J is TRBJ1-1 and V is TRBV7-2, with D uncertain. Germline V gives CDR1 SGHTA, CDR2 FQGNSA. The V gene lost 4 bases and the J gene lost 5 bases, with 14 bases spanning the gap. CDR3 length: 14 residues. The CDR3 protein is CASSSRIGETEAFF. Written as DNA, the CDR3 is TGTGCCAGCAGCTCCCGGATTGGGGAAACTGAAGCTTTCTTT.